The clone carrying this T cell receptor (beta chain) was picked up one time. This record comes from a study of T cell repertoires in aging, cancer and after chemotherapy. Study summary: Six age groups, ranging from 30 or younger to 70 or older, included the donors. Patients with glioblastoma brain tumors were sampled before and after temozolomide-based therapy. Some 10 million TCR reads were in the whole dataset.

The CDR3 length is 19 residues. Germline CDR1 and CDR2: MNHEY and SMNVEV (reference sequence). Unmatched junction bases numbered 10, after V lost 5 bases and J lost 0 bases. Peripheral blood genomic DNA, not sorted cells or RNA, was the template. Rearranged V-D-J TRB sequences were amplified with a mixed TRB-A/B primer pool. TCRdb independently ran MiXCR on the multiplex PCR reads; one entry per CDR3 protein. The sample includes roughly 7,800 distinct CDR3 sequences, approximately 52% of them seen just once. This clonotype was obtained from a human donor with a solid tumor. Sequencing was carried out using blood. The chain joins TRBV27 to TRBJ2-1, with 13 bases fitting TRBD2. In DNA, the CDR3 is TGTGCCAGCAGTGTCGGGACTAGCGGGATGATGAGCTCCTACAATGAGCAGTTCTTC. Amino acid sequence: CASSVGTSGMMSSYNEQFF.